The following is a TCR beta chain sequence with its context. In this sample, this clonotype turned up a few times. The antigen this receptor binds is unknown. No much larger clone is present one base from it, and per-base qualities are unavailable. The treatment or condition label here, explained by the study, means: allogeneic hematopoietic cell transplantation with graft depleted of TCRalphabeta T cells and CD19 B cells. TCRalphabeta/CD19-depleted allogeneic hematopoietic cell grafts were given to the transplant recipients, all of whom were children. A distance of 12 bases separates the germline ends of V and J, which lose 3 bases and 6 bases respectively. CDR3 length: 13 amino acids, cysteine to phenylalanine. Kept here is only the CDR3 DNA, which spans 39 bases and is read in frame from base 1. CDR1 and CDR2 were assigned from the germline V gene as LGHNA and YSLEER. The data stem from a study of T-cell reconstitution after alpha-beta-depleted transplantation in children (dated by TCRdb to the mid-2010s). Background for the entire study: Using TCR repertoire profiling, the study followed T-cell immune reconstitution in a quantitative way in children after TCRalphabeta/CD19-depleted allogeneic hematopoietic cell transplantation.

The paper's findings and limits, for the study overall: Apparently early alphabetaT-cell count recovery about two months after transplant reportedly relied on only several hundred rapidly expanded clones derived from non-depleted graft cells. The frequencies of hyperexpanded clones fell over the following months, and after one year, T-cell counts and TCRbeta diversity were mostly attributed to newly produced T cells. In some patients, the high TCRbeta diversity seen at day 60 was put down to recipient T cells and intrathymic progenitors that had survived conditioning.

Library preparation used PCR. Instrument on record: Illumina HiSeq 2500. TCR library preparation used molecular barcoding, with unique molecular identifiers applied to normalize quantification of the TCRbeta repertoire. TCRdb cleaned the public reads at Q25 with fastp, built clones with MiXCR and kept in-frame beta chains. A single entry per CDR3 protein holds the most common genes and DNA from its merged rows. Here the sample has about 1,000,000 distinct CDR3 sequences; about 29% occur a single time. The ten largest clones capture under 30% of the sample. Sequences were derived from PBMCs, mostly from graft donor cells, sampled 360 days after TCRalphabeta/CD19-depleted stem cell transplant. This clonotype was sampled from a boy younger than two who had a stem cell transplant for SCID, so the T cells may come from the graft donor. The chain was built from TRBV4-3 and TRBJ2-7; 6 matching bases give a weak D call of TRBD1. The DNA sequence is TGCGCCAGCAGCCATACAAGGGGGAGCGAGCAGTACTTC. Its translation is CASSHTRGSEQYF.